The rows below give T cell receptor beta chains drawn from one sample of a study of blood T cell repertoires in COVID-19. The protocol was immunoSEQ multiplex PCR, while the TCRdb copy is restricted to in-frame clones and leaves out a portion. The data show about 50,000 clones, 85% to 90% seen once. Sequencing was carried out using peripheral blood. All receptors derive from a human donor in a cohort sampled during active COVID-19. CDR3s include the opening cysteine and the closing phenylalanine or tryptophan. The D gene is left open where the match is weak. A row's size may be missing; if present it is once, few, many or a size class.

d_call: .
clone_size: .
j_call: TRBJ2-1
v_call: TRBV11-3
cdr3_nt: TGTGCCAGCAGCTTATCCAGGGGCTCCTACAATGAGCAGTTCTTC
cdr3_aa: CASSLSRGSYNEQFF

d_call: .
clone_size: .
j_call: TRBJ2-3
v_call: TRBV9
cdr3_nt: TGTGCCAGCAGCTTTTCGGGGACACCTGCAGATACGCAGTATTTT
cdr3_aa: CASSFSGTPADTQYF

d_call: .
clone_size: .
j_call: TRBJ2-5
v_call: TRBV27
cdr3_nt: TGTGCCAGCAGTTCCAACACGCAGGGGACCCAGTACTTC
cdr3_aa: CASSSNTQGTQYF

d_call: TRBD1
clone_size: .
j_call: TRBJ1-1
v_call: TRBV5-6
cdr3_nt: TGTGCCAGCGGACAGGTATCCTCGGGGAACACTGAAGCTTTCTTT
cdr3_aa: CASGQVSSGNTEAFF

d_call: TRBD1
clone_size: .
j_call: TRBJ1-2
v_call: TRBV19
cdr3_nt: TGTGCCAGTAGGCCAATAGACAGGGTTGAGGGCTACACCTTC
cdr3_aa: CASRPIDRVEGYTF

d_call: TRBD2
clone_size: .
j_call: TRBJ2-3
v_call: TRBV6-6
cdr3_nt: TGTGCCAGCAGTCTCGGGACTAGCGGGGGCACAGATACGCAGTATTTT
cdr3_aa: CASSLGTSGGTDTQYF

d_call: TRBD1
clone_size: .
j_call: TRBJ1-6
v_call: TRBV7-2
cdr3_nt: TGTGCCAGCAGCTTTGGGACAGGGGCCTATAATTCACCCCTCCACTTT
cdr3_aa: CASSFGTGAYNSPLHF

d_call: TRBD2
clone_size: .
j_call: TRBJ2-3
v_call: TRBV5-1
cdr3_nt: TGCGCCAGCAGCCCATCCCGAGCGGGGGCACCCCGGGATACGCAGTATTTT
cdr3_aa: CASSPSRAGAPRDTQYF

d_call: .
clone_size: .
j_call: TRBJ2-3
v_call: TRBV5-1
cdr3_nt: TGCGCCAGCAGCTTGGACAGGGGCACAGATACGCAGTATTTT
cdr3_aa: CASSLDRGTDTQYF

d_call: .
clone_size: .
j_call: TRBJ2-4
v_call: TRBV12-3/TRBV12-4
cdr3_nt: TGTGCCAGCAGCGCGAAAAACATTCAGTACTTC
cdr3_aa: CASSAKNIQYF

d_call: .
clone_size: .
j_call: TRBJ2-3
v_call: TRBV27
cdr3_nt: TGTGCCAGCAGTTTCCGCGAAAACACAGATACGCAGTATTTT
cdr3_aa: CASSFRENTDTQYF

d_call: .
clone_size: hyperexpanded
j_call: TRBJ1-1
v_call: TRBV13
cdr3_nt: TGTGCCAGCAGCTTAGCTGGGGGGTACACTGAAGCTTTCTTT
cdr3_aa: CASSLAGGYTEAFF

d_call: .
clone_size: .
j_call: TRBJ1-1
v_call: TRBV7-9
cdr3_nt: TGTGCCAGCAGCTTAGCTGAGGGCACTGAAGCTTTCTTT
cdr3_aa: CASSLAEGTEAFF

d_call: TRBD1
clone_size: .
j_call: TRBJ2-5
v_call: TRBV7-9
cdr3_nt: TGTGCCAGCAGCTTAACCGGGACAGGCCAAGAGACCCAGTACTTC
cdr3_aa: CASSLTGTGQETQYF

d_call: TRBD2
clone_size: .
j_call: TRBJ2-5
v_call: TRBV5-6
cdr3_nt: TGTGCCAGCAGCCCCCGGGCCAGCGGGGGCGCGGAGACCCAGTACTTC
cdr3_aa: CASSPRASGGAETQYF

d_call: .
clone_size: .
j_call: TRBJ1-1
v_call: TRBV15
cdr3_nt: TGTGCCACCAGCAGAGAGAGCAGGCAAGAAGCTTTCTTT
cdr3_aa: CATSRESRQEAFF

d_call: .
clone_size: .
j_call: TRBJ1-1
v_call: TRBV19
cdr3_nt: TGTGCCAGTCGACAGGCTCCGAACACTGAAGCTTTCTTT
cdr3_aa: CASRQAPNTEAFF